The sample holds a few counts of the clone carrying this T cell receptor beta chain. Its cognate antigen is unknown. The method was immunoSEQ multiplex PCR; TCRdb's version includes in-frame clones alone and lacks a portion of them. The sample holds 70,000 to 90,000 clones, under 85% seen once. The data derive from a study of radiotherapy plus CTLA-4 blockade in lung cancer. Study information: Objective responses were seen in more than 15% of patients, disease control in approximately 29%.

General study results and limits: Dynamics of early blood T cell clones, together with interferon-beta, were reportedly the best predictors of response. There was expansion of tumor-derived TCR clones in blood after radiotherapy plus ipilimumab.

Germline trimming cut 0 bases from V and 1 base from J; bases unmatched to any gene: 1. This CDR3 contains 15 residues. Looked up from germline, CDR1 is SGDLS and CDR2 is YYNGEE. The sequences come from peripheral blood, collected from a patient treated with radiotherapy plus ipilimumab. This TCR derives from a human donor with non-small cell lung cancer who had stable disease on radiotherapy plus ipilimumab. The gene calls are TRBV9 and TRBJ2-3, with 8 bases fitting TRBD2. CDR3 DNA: TGTGCCAGCAGCGTAGGCGGGGGGCGCACAGATACGCAGTATTTT. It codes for CASSVGGGRTDTQYF.